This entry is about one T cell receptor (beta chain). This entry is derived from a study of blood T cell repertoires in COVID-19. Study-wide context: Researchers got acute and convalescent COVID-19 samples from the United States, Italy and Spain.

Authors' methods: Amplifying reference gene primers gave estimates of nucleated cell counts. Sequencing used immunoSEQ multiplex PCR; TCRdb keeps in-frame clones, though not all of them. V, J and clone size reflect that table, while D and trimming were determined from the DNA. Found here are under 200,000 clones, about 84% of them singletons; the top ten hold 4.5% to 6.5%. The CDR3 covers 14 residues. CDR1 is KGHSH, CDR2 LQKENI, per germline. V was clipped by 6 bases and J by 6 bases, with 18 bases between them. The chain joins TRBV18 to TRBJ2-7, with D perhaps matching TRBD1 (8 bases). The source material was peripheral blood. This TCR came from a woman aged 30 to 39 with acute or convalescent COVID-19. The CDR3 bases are TGTGCCAGCTCCCATACAGGGGGGGACGGCGAGCAGTACTTC. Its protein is CASSHTGGDGEQYF.